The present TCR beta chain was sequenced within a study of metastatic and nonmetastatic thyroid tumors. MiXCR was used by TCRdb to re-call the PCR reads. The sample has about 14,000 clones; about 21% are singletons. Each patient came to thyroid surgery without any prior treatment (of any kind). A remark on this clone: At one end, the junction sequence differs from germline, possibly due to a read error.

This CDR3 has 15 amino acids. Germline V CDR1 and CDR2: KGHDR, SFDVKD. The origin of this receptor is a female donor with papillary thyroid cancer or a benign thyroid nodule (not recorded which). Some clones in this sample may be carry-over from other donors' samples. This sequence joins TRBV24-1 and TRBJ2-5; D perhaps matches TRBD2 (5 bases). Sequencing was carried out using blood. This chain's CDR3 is CASQTGKGRRETKYF. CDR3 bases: TGTGCCTCCCAAACCGGGAAAGGGCGGCGAGAGACCAAGTACTTC.